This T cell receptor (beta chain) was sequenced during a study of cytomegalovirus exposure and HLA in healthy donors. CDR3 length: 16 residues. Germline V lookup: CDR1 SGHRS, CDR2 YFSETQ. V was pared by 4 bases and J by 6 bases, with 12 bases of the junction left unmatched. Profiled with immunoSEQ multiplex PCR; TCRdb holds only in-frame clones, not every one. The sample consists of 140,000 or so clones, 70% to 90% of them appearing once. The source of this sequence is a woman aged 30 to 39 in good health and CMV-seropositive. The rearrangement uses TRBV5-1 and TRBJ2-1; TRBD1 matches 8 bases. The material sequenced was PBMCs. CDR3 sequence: CASSAWGQVGGNEQFF. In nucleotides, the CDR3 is TGCGCCAGCAGCGCCTGGGGACAGGTGGGGGGCAATGAGCAGTTCTTC.